Shown below are 17 T cell receptor beta chains from a single sample sequenced in a study of blood T cell repertoires in COVID-19. The data were produced by immunoSEQ multiplex PCR, yet TCRdb's version contains in-frame clones alone and is incomplete. This table has 180,000 or so clones, about 90% appearing once. The specimen sequenced was peripheral blood. The receptors originated from a man aged 35 to 55 with active or convalescent COVID-19.

J is TRBJ2-3 and V is TRBV5-5, with 15 bases identical to TRBD2. V was pared by 3 bases and J by 0 bases, with 5 bases of the junction left unmatched. The CDR3 has 18 residues. Germline V lookup: CDR1 SGHKS, CDR2 YYEKEE (reference sequence). The CDR3 region is CASSSGLAGGLSTDTQYF. CDR3 nucleotides: TGTGCCAGCAGCTCGGGACTAGCGGGGGGACTAAGCACAGATACGCAGTATTTT.

This chain uses TRBV29-1 with TRBJ1-5; D gene unclear. The ends were cut back, 6 bases at V and 3 bases at J, with 12 bases in the middle. The CDR3 contains 13 residues. CDR1 SQVTM and CDR2 ANQGSEA come from the germline V gene. The CDR3 loop reads CSVAGDNNQPQHF. In DNA form, the CDR3 reads TGCAGCGTCGCCGGGGATAACAATCAGCCCCAGCATTTT.

This chain joins TRBV6-1 and TRBJ1-5; no clear D gene. Deletions cut 2 bases from V and 0 bases from J, with 11 bases between. Germline V gene sequence: CDR1 MNHNS, CDR2 SASEGT. The length of the CDR3 is 16 residues. The CDR3 loop is CASSESAGISNQPQHF. For the CDR3, the DNA is TGTGCCAGCAGTGAATCGGCGGGGATTAGCAATCAGCCCCAGCATTTT.

This rearrangement joins TRBV25-1 to TRBJ1-4; 10 bases fit TRBD1. The ends lost 6 bases at V and 4 bases at J; junction bases unmatched: 11. Germline-derived CDR1 and CDR2 are MGHDK and SYGVNS. The CDR3 sequence is 17 residues long. CDR3 amino acids: CASSRMTGGLGNEKLFF. In DNA, the CDR3 is TGTGCCAGCAGCCGAATGACAGGGGGCTTGGGTAATGAAAAACTGTTTTTT.

The gene calls are TRBV5-4 and TRBJ1-1; weak D call: TRBD1 (6 bases). This CDR3 has 14 amino acids. In germline, CDR1 is SGHNT, CDR2 YYREEE (reference sequence). V lost 3 bases, J lost 5 bases, and 14 bases lay in between. CDR3 sequence: CASSSPLQGTEAFF. Written as DNA, the CDR3 is TGTGCCAGCAGCTCCCCTCTACAGGGAACTGAAGCTTTCTTT.

In DNA form, the CDR3 reads TGTGCCAGCAGGGCAGGGAGGGCGAACACTGAAGCTTTCTTT. This codes for CASRAGRANTEAFF. The chain is built from TRBV27 and TRBJ1-1; D perhaps matches TRBD1 (5 bases). CDR3 length: 14 amino acids. Germline V gene sequence: CDR1 MNHEY, CDR2 SMNVEV (reference sequence). With 6 bases removed from V and 1 base from J, the gap between germline ends came to 12 bases.

V usage is TRBV5-1 and J usage is TRBJ2-3, with TRBD1 identical over 7 bases. The CDR3 is 15 residues long. CDR1 SGHRS and CDR2 YFSETQ come from the germline V gene. The junction had 7 bases not matched to a gene; V was cut back by 6 bases and J by 0 bases. The CDR3: CASTEGAFSTDTQYF. In nucleotides, the CDR3 is TGCGCCAGCACCGAGGGGGCCTTCAGCACAGATACGCAGTATTTT.

The gene calls are TRBV4-3 and TRBJ2-3; tentatively, D is TRBD2 (7 bases). Germline V lookup: CDR1 LGHNA, CDR2 YSLEER. V was shortened by 0 bases and J by 2 bases, with 12 bases between the two germline ends. The CDR3 is made up of 16 amino acids. CDR3 amino acids: CASSQDAGAHTDTQYF. CDR3 DNA: TGCGCCAGCAGCCAAGACGCGGGGGCTCACACAGATACGCAGTATTTT.

The V gene is TRBV5-1, the J gene TRBJ2-2, with 8 bases lining up with TRBD1. CDR3 size: 16 residues. Germline V gene sequence: CDR1 SGHRS, CDR2 YFSETQ. V dropped 4 bases and J dropped 1; count of bases not matched to a gene: 6. The CDR3 loop reads CASSPGDRRNTGELFF. DNA for the CDR3: TGCGCCAGCAGCCCCGGGGACAGGAGGAACACCGGGGAGCTGTTTTTT.

The V call is TRBV27, the J call TRBJ1-2; 7 bases are shared with TRBD1. Germline-derived CDR1 and CDR2 are MNHEY and SMNVEV (reference sequence). The CDR3 sequence is 14 residues long. J gave up 6 bases and V 5 bases, and 9 bases lay outside the gene matches. The DNA for the CDR3 is TGTGCCAGCAGTCTTAGCAGACAGGGCGATGGCTACACCTTC. Its protein product is CASSLSRQGDGYTF.

The chain carries TRBV6-5 and TRBJ1-2; tentatively, D is TRBD1 (6 bases). V lost 7 bases, J lost 7 bases, and 16 bases lay in between. The germline gives CDR1 MNHEY, CDR2 SVGAGI. The CDR3 totals 13 residues. Here the CDR3 DNA reads TGTGCCAGCACCCCAGGGGACCCGTTTGGCTACACCTTC. As protein: CASTPGDPFGYTF.

The chain carries TRBV28 and TRBJ1-2, with 7 bases aligning to TRBD1. Germline lookup yields CDR1 MDHEN and CDR2 SYDVKM. The CDR3 loop spans 18 amino acids. V lost 7 bases to trimming and J lost 3 bases; unmatched junction nucleotides: 20. The chain's CDR3 is CASNGFSVEGALYYGYTF. CDR3 nucleotide sequence: TGTGCCAGCAACGGTTTTTCGGTGGAGGGGGCATTGTACTATGGCTACACCTTC.

The chain combines TRBV6-6 with TRBJ2-3; 8 bases are a match to TRBD1. Germline values: CDR1 MNHNY, CDR2 SVGAGI (reference sequence). The CDR3 runs to 15 residues. V was clipped by 4 bases and J by 4 bases; unmatched bases: 7. The CDR3 region has the DNA TGTGCCAGCAGTTTAACAGGGGGATACTCAGATACGCAGTATTTT. Encoded protein: CASSLTGGYSDTQYF.

The CDR3 sequence: CASSLETGVGELFF. The CDR3 DNA sequence: TGCGCCAGCAGCTTGGAGACAGGGGTCGGGGAGCTGTTTTTT. This chain uses TRBV5-1 with TRBJ2-2; 8 bases are a match to TRBD1. V shed 0 bases and J 7 bases; nucleotides not matched to a gene: 2. The CDR3 is 14 residues long. Germline V lookup: CDR1 SGHRS, CDR2 YFSETQ.

The J gene is TRBJ1-2, the V gene TRBV5-1; 10 bases line up with TRBD1. Unmatched junction bases numbered 4, after V lost 5 bases and J lost 3 bases. The CDR3 length is 14 residues. Germline assignment: CDR1 SGHRS and CDR2 YFSETQ. The CDR3 DNA reads as TGCGCCAGCAGTACTGGACAGGGGGACTATGGCTACACCTTC. Protein: CASSTGQGDYGYTF. The full variable domain, its missing parts supplied by reference TRBV5-1 and TRBJ1-2, is KAGVTQTPRYLIKTRGQQVTLSCSPISGHRSVSWYQQTPGQGLQFLFEYFSETQRNKGNFPGRFSGRQFSNSRSEMNVSTLELGDSALYLCASSTGQGDYGYTFGSGTRLTVV.

The chain links TRBV5-4 to TRBJ2-5, with TRBD1 as a possible D gene (6 bases). The CDR3 is 13 residues long. Germline V lookup: CDR1 SGHNT, CDR2 YYREEE (reference sequence). Trimming removed 2 bases at V and 3 bases at J, with 8 bases between. The CDR3 bases are TGTGCCAGCAGCTTCAGGGGCGAAGAGACCCAGTACTTC. It codes for CASSFRGEETQYF.

The chain employs TRBV19 and TRBJ2-3; 11 bases map to TRBD2. Germline CDR1 and CDR2: LNHDA and SQIVND (reference sequence). V lost 5 bases to trimming and J lost 5 bases; unmatched junction nucleotides: 12. The CDR3 has 17 amino acids. In DNA form, the CDR3 reads TGTGCCAGTAGTCCTACTCTAGCGGGGGGTCTCTTAGATACGCAGTATTTT. It specifies CASSPTLAGGLLDTQYF.